The 2 T cell receptor beta chains reported below all come from one sample, sequenced in a study of T-cell reconstitution after alpha-beta-depleted transplantation in children. Unique molecular identifiers were incorporated during preparation of the TCRbeta library. TCRdb reprocessed the PCR reads via MiXCR and lists one record per CDR3 protein. The sample comprises roughly 340,000 distinct CDR3 sequences, around 15% of which are singletons, and around 41% rests with the top ten. Specimen: PBMCs, mostly from graft donor cells, collected 360 days after TCRalphabeta/CD19-depleted stem cell transplant. The source is a male patient between 2 and 15 years old who had a stem cell transplant for acute lymphoblastic leukemia, so the T cells may come from the graft donor.

This clonotype was picked up a small number of times. The CDR3 loop is CSARTLPFYQFF. CDR3 coding DNA: TGCAGTGCTAGGACCCTGCCTTTCTATCAGTTCTTC. The chain carries TRBV20-1 and TRBJ2-1; D is uncertain. Germline lookup yields CDR1 DFQATT and CDR2 SNEGSKA (reference sequence). V was trimmed by 3 bases and J by 13 bases, leaving 16 bases between them. This CDR3 contains 12 residues.

The chain employs TRBV5-1 and TRBJ1-6, with 9 positions matching TRBD1. V trimming: 3 bases; J trimming: 4 bases; junction bases outside the gene matches: 2. Germline V lookup: CDR1 SGHRS, CDR2 YFSETQ. CDR3 length: 15 residues. CDR3 sequence: CASSWDRAYNSPLHF. The CDR3 DNA is TGCGCCAGCAGCTGGGACAGGGCGTATAATTCACCCCTCCACTTT.